This T cell receptor (beta chain) was found in a study of cytomegalovirus exposure and HLA in healthy donors (dated by TCRdb to the late 2010s). Study-level background: An earlier analysis of approximately 600 of the donors reported about 290 Gb of sequence data and some 100 million unique TCR beta sequences from 150 million to 200 million T cells. Because of strong linkage in the cohort, a handful of DR-DQ haplotypes were treated as single units for association and clustering. In the later analysis, no new phenotypic data were used to find candidate immune exposures; instead, reliance was placed on TCR beta sequences and their occurrence across donors. A separate validation cohort of about 110 different subjects was used in addition to the roughly 670-subject first cohort. Donor age, sex, ethnicity and CMV serostatus were compiled alongside the repertoire data. The number of typed donors differed by locus: about 629-640 for A, B, C, DRB1 and DQB1; 522 for DQA1; around 610 for DPA1; and around 470 for DPB1. An earlier analysis of approximately 580 of the donors used high-throughput TCR beta sequencing to judge whether each TCR beta V gene segment behaved as functional or pseudogenic. In a later genetic analysis, genome-wide SNP genotypes for 398 of the 666 donors were used, and that subset was treated as a discovery cohort. Every discovery cohort repertoire had been produced on one sequencing platform. Among the roughly 390 genotyped donors, about 85% belonged to the genetic ancestry cluster associated with self-reported Caucasian donors. HLA typing covered class I and class II loci at four-digit resolution. The study combined high-throughput TCR immunosequencing, statistical association of individual TCRs with disease status, and machine learning to predict cytomegalovirus infection status. The study aimed to test whether cataloging public T cell receptors could reveal signatures of past pathogen exposure. The study used immunosequencing to profile the T cell repertoires of hundreds of subjects and linked those repertoires to cytomegalovirus serostatus. Around 330 gigabases of sequencing data and 75 million to 85 million unique TCR sequences made up an early release that covered approximately 650 HLA-typed donors. To study patterns of TCR occurrence, a later analysis re-analyzed previously published TCR beta repertoires from several hundred donors and added high-resolution HLA genotyping. On average, roughly 240,000 unique TCR beta nucleotide sequences were sequenced per donor among a few hundred genotyped donors of the cohort, with roughly 18% of those sequences being non-productive. Beyond this particular receptor, the publication reports: A later analysis found that HLA-associated TCR beta chains were more clonally expanded and had lower generation probabilities than equally common non-associated chains. An earlier analysis of some 590 of the donors showed that most TCR beta V segments appeared in productive rearrangements either about 87% or about 30% of the time, which broadly matched IMGT annotations. In vitro tests confirmed that a few of the cytomegalovirus-associated TCR beta chains recognize cytomegalovirus antigens. In both the original and validation cohorts, the classifier was reported to diagnose cytomegalovirus status with high specificity and sensitivity. This cohort had only TCR beta chains sequenced, and the lack of alpha or paired-chain data limited which features could be detected. A later genetic analysis reported fewer N-insertions in productive TCRs among donors in an Asian-associated ancestry cluster than the roughly 620-donor mean. Correlated functional status among segregating V segments might be attributable to linkage disequilibrium, but an unknown experimental factor could not be ruled out. While some public TCRs were present in many individuals, most TCR sequences turned up only very rarely across donors. Because counts were too low, approximately 15 rarely observed V segments, including chromosome 9 orphons, were excluded from the earlier analysis of several hundred of the donors. Roughly uniform sequencing depth across donors was assumed in presence/absence analyses, although this assumption may not hold. The only immune exposure information available for the cohort was CMV serostatus. A later genetic analysis associated a missense DCLRE1C variant with V-gene and J-gene trimming of TCR beta chains, and an independent cohort replicated the association. In a later analysis, around 15,000 TCR beta sequences were associated with specific HLA alleles at a false discovery rate of 0.05. A cluster of highly shared sequence variants was judged likely to represent a technical artifact of the sequencing pipeline. A further reported finding was that TCR beta sequences accurately predicted the HLA-A and HLA-B alleles for most subjects in the first cohort. It was suggested by the authors that the approach could potentially be generalized to other disease states and immunological phenotypes. Because HLA typing was missing for some donors at each locus, association tests included only the typed subset. According to a later analysis, parvovirus B19, influenza, CMV and Epstein-Barr virus appeared linked to several top co-occurrence clusters. In a later analysis, most CMV-associated TCR beta chains were found to appear HLA-restricted, with HLA associations seemingly driven largely by CMV exposure. A total of 164 TCR beta chains were listed by the study as associated with cytomegalovirus. In a later analysis, the rate of TCR association differed among HLA loci, with DRB1 alleles having the most associated TCRs and HLA-C alleles having the fewest. Strong co-occurrence of HLA alleles, especially DR and DQ, made assigning TCR associations to individual alleles difficult.

Preparation of the library involved the immunoSEQ multiplex PCR assay. For the multiplex PCR, a mixture combining 60 forward primers for TCR Vbeta segments and 13 reverse primers for TCR Jbeta segments was used. The CDR3 region of rearranged TCR beta genes was amplified from genomic DNA with a multiplex PCR assay. Amplified TCR beta libraries were sequenced as 87-base-pair reads on the Illumina HiSeq System. The authors processed their data as follows. Across the 700 or so repertoires, a later analysis counted 60 million to 90 million unique TCR beta chains, 9.5 million to 13 million of which were shared by at least two donors. To remove PCR and sequencing errors, raw reads were error-corrected and collapsed into unique sequences using a nearest-neighbor algorithm that merged closely related sequences. Alignment of CDR3 sequences to IMGT reference sequences was used to assign V, D and J gene segments. For a sequence to be retained, at least a six-nucleotide match to both a V gene segment and a J gene segment was required. A rearrangement counted as productive if the CDR3 had no stop codons and remained in frame with V and J, and every other rearrangement counted as non-productive. CDR3 was defined by IMGT convention, running from the second conserved V-encoded cysteine to the conserved J-encoded phenylalanine. The earlier analysis of 500 to 750 of the donors excluded any sequence lacking an unambiguous match to a single V gene segment. An earlier analysis of 500 to 600 of the donors classified V segments as functional when productive rearrangements were above 56.7% and as segregating when the standard deviation between donors was above 5%. A statistical classification framework was built to diagnose cytomegalovirus status from the catalog of TCR beta chain sequences. V and J gene assignment, in a later analysis, came from comparing TCR nucleotide sequences with IMGT/GENE-DB human TR gene sequences. Using the TCRdist pipeline, a later analysis assigned CDR3 sequences along with most-parsimonious VDJ recombination scenarios. In a later analysis, each TCR beta chain was defined by its CDR3 amino acid sequence together with its V-gene family, and reads without a unique V-gene family were excluded. To address suspected cross-contamination and a sequencing artifact, a later analysis removed 450 to 700 highly shared, low-generation-probability nucleotide sequences. A later analysis calculated a clonal expansion index for each public chain from normalized within-repertoire ranks of inferred template counts. Generation probabilities in a later analysis came from a VDJ recombination model fitted to out-of-frame rearrangements, and those results were checked against IGoR. In a later analysis, TCR-TCR, TCR-HLA and TCR-CMV co-occurrence was scored with hypergeometric tests, and a repertoire-size bias correction was applied to TCR pairs. A later analysis estimated false discovery rates by permuting HLA or CMV assignments 20 times. In a later analysis, co-occurring TCRs were grouped using DBSCAN, and TCRdist sequence similarity was added for clustering within HLA-allele-positive subsets. Repertoires with fewer than 30,000 or more than 120,000 public chains were left out of co-occurrence clustering, as were several repertoires with anomalous nucleotide sharing. In TCRdb, the immuneACCESS table is reduced to in-frame sequences with V and J assigned. These tables do not hold every clone; where another copy was compared, an unresolved V gene accounts for under half, and the others remain unexplained. For V, J and clone size, that table is used; D and trimming come from the DNA. In this sample the table shows about 110,000 clones, around 80% of which occur a single time. 6.9% of the sample lies in the top ten.

The cohort was made up of roughly 670 healthy bone marrow donors. At the time of sampling, all cohort members were nominally healthy, though unrecorded immune exposures were likely present. The donor was CMV seropositive and was included in the group of almost 300 seropositive cohort members. Each donor provided a peripheral blood sample, and peripheral blood mononuclear cells were used for TCR beta sequencing. Genomic DNA was extracted from the blood cell samples with the Qiagen DNeasy Blood Extraction Kit. Points on this clone: Its antigen is unknown. Base qualities were left out, and no much larger clone turns up one base away.

The clonotype was recovered from a young man in good health and CMV-seropositive. Source material: PBMCs.

Here the CDR3 is given as CASSAGTDMNTGELFF. The nucleotide sequence reads TGTGCCAGCAGCGCCGGGACAGATATGAACACCGGGGAGCTGTTTTTT. The chain is assembled from TRBV9 and TRBJ2-2; 7 central bases correspond to TRBD1. The germline V end is reduced by 3 bases and the J end by 1 base; junction bases left unmatched: 6. CDR1 and CDR2 are read off the germline V gene as SGDLS and YYNGEE. Including the terminal cysteine and phenylalanine, the CDR3 comprises 16 residues. The DNA shown is the 48-base CDR3, in frame from base 1.